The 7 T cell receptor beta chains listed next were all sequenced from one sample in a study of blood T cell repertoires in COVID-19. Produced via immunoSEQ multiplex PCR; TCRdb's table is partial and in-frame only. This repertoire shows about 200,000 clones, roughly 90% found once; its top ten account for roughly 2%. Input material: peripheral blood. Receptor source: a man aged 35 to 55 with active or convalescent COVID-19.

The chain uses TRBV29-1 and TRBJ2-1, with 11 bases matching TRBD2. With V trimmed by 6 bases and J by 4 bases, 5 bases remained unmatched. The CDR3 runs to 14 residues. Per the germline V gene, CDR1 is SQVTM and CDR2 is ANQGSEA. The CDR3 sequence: CSVRTSGGYNEQFF. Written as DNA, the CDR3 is TGCAGCGTCCGAACTAGCGGGGGTTACAATGAGCAGTTCTTC.

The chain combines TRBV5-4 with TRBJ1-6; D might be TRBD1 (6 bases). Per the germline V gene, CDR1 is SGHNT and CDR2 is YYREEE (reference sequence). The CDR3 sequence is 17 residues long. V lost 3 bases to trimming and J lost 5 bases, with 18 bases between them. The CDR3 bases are TGTGCCAGCAGCTGGACCAGGGGTCCACTCGATAATTCACCCCTCCACTTT. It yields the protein CASSWTRGPLDNSPLHF. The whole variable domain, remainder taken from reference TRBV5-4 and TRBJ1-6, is ETGVTQSPTHLIKTRGQQVTLRCSSQSGHNTVSWYQQALGQGPQFIFQYYREEENGRGNFPPRFSGLQFPNYSSELNVNALELDDSALYLCASSWTRGPLDNSPLHFGNGTRLTVT.

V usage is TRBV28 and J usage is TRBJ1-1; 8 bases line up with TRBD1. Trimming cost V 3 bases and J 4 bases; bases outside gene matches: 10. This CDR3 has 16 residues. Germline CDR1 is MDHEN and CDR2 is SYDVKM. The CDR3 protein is CASSFTDRVPATEAFF. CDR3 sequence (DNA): TGTGCCAGCAGTTTTACGGACAGGGTGCCCGCCACTGAAGCTTTCTTT.

CDR3 nucleotide sequence: TGTGCCAGCTCAACTACCAGGGGATTGCAGTTCTTC. Protein sequence: CASSTTRGLQFF. The gene calls are TRBV18 and TRBJ2-1; D may be TRBD1 (6 bases). Germline lookup yields CDR1 KGHSH and CDR2 LQKENI. Trimming removed 5 bases at V and 12 bases at J, with 14 bases between. The CDR3 spans 12 residues.

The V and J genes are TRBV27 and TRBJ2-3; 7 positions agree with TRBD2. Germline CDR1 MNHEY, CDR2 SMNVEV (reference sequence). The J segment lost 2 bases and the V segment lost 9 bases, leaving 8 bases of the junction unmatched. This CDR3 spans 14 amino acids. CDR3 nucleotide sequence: TGTGCCAGTCGTCGCGCGGGAGCCACAGATACGCAGTATTTT. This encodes CASRRAGATDTQYF.

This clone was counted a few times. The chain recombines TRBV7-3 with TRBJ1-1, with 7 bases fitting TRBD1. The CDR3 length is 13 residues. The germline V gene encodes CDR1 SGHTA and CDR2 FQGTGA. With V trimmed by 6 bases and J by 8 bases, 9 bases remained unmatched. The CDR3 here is CASSLTKGAEAFF. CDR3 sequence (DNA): TGTGCCAGCAGTCTTACAAAGGGGGCCGAAGCTTTCTTT.

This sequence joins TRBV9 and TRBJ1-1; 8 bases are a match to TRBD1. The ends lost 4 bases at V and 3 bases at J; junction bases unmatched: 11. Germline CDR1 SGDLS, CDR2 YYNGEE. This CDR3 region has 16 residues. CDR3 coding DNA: TGTGCCAGCAGCCAATTTTATGGACAGGGTGACACTGAAGCTTTCTTT. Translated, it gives CASSQFYGQGDTEAFF.